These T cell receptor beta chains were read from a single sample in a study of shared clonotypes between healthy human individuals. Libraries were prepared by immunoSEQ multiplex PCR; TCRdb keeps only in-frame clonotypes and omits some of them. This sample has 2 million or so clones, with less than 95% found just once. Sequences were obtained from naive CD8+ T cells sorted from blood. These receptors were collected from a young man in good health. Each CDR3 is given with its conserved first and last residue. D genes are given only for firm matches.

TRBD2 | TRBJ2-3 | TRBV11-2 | CASSLSTSGSLLGTDTQYF
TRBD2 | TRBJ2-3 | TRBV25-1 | CASSEPISGGGTDTQYF
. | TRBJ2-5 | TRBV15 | CATSSTRLETQYF
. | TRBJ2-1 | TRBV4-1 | CASRAVGAYNEQFF
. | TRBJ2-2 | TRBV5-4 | CASSLGTSYWVTGELFF
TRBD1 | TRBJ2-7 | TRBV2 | CASSDRDSTIEQYF
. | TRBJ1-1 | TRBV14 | CASSRSFGPNTEAFF
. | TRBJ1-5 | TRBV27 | CASSSGPGLNQPQHF
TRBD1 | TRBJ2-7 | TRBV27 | CASSSFAGGYEQYF
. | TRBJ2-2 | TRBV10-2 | CAIRDSSRAGELFF
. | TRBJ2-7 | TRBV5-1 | CASSRGSEQYF
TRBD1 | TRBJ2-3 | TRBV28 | CASRTGGSSDTQYF
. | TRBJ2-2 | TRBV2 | CASSEGTTNTGELFF
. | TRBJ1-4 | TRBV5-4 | CASSLAGTLATNEKLFF
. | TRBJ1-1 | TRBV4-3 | CASSPHRAGNTEAFF
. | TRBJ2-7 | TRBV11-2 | CASSLEPDYEQYF
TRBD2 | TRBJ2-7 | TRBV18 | CASSPLAGLREQYF
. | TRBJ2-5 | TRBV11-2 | CASSLFETQYF
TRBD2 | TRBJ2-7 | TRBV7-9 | CASSLASGIDEQYF
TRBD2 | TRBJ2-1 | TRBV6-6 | CATGSGGGYNEQFF
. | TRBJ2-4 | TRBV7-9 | CASSFQGNIQYF
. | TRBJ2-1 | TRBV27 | CASSFRSDEQFF
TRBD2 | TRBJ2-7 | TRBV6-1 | CASSEKAGGGYEQYF
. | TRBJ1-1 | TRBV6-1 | CASSPKGGRGTEAFF
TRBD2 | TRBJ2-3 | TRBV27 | CASSLGGRITDTQYF
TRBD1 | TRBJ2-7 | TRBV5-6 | CASQGYRGGYEQYF
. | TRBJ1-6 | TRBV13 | CASSFAEGVSPLHF
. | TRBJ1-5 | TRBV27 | CASKPRVGPNQPQHF
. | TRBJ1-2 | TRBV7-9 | CASSTPFCTF
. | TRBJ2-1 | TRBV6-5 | CASGSGVKRFF
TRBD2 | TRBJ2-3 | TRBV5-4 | CASSLDLAGVTDTQYF
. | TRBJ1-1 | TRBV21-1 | CASSKTPRTGNTEAFF
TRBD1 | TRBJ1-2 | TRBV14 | CASSSGTESYGYTF
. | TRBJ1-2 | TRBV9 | CASSKGEGIYGYTF
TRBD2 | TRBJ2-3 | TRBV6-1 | CASSEVGLAGGGDTQYF
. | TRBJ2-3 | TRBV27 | CASSPKTRTDTQYF
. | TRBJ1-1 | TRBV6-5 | CASSYTEGDTEAFF
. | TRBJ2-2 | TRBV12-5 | CASGPSNTGELFF
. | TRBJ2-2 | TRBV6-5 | CASRVWQSNTGELFF
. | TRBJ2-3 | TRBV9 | CASSARTESTDTQYF
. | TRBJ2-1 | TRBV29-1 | CSAETGFSYNEQFF